Following are 2 T cell receptor beta chains from one sample sequenced in a study of regulatory T cells in long-lasting Graves disease. The sample's time point: newly diagnosed GD, antithyroid drugs for less than 3 months. RNA isolated from PBMCs was used to make the TCR library. Combining iRepertoire HTBI primers with Arm-PCR of CDR3 regions, the authors built TCR beta libraries. MiXCR, run by TCRdb on the multiplex PCR reads, gives a single entry per CDR3 protein. Of hundreds of thousands of distinct CDR3 sequences in the sample, roughly 14% were seen once. These same data were also listed under a study on T cells in Graves' hyperthyroidism and ophthalmopathy.

The sequencing here drew on peripheral blood mononuclear cells (PBMCs), taken at new diagnosis, from a patient treated with antithyroid drugs. The receptor set was obtained from a man younger than 40 with Graves disease.

The rearrangement links TRBV20-1 to TRBJ2-7; D is ambiguous. The CDR3 is 13 residues long. Trimming cost V 0 bases and J 1 base, with 7 bases left between them. Looked up from germline, CDR1 is DFQATT and CDR2 is SNEGSKA (reference sequence). The CDR3: CSARDLFSYEQYF. DNA for the CDR3: TGCAGTGCTAGAGATCTGTTTTCCTACGAGCAGTACTTC.

This clonotype has more than one count but fewer than ten. The V gene is TRBV30, the J gene TRBJ1-4; D not resolved. Looked up from germline, CDR1 is GTSNPN and CDR2 is SVGIG (reference sequence). CDR3 length: 11 amino acids. The CDR3 DNA reads TGTGCGGCCTGGGGAGGTGAAAAACTGTTTTTT. Protein product: CAAWGGEKLFF.